One and the same sample provided the 10 T cell receptor beta chains below, sequenced in a study of vaccination effects on CD4 cells after COVID-19. ViraFEST assay sequencing came after antigen-specific CD4+ T cells were expanded with viral peptide pools. The culture ran for about eleven days before CD4+ T cells were isolated. Participants were given two doses of BNT162b2 or mRNA-1273 vaccine. Their specific antigens are unknown. Measured with immunoSEQ multiplex PCR; TCRdb has only the in-frame clones, and not every one. The table shows just under 60,000 clones, with about 73% occurring only once. The sample in question was CD4+ T cells from PBMCs cultured with HCoV-OC43 spike peptides, obtained after COVID-19 vaccination. Described subset: HCoV-OC43 spike overlapping peptide pool stimulation. The receptor set was obtained from a human donor who received a COVID-19 vaccine.

The chain combines TRBV6-5 with TRBJ2-5, with D maybe TRBD1 (6 bases). V shed 0 bases and J shed 4 bases, with 12 bases lying between them. Germline values: CDR1 MNHEY, CDR2 SVGAGI. The CDR3 loop spans 15 amino acids. CDR3 residues: CASSYSGARGETQYF. CDR3 sequence (DNA): TGTGCCAGCAGTTACTCGGGGGCCCGCGGAGAGACCCAGTACTTC.

The chain uses TRBV14 and TRBJ1-4; 7 bases are shared with TRBD1. CDR1 SGHDN and CDR2 FVKESK come from the germline V gene. The V and J ends lost 4 bases and 0 bases, in that order; junction bases with no gene match: 2. The CDR3 spans 15 residues. Written as DNA, the CDR3 is TGTGCCAGCAGCCTCGGACAGGCAACTAATGAAAAACTGTTTTTT. It is translated as CASSLGQATNEKLFF. Using reference TRBV14 and TRBJ1-4 for the parts outside the CDR3, the full variable domain is EAGVTQFPSHSVIEKGQTVTLRCDPISGHDNLYWYRRVMGKEIKFLLHFVKESKQDESGMPNNRFLAERTGGTYSTLKVQPAELEDSGVYFCASSLGQATNEKLFFGSGTQLSVL.

J is TRBJ2-7 and V is TRBV6-1, with D tentatively TRBD1 or TRBD2 (7 bases each). Per germline, CDR1 MNHNS and CDR2 SASEGT. V lost 2 bases and J 2 bases, leaving 13 bases between the germline ends. CDR3 length: 15 residues. The CDR3 DNA is TGTGCCAGCAGTGAACCGACAGGGAGGGCCTACGAGCAGTACGTC. Its translation is CASSEPTGRAYEQYV.

The chain uses TRBV4-1 and TRBJ1-2; D ambiguous. The germline gives CDR1 MGHRA, CDR2 YSYEKL. Trimming stripped 2 bases from V and 3 bases from J, with 13 bases between. The CDR3 contains 15 residues. CDR3 amino acids: CASSQRGTSDYGYTF. The CDR3 coding sequence is TGCGCCAGCAGCCAAAGAGGCACAAGTGACTATGGCTACACCTTC.

The rearrangement links TRBV9 to TRBJ2-5; the D gene is possibly TRBD2 (6 bases). V gave up 4 bases and J gave up 1 base, with 11 bases separating them. The CDR3 loop spans 14 amino acids. CDR1 and CDR2 from the germline V gene are SGDLS and YYNGEE. CDR3: CASSSRDFQETQYF. The DNA of the CDR3 is TGTGCCAGCAGCTCAAGGGACTTCCAAGAGACCCAGTACTTC.

The V and J genes are TRBV29-1 and TRBJ2-2; D unclear. The CDR3 loop spans 16 amino acids. The V end lost 8 bases, the J end lost 1 base, and 20 bases lay between the germline ends. Germline V lookup: CDR1 SQVTM, CDR2 ANQGSEA. This CDR3 is CSPWGSLRKNTGELFF. CDR3 DNA: TGCAGCCCTTGGGGTTCACTAAGAAAGAACACCGGGGAGCTGTTTTTT.

The J gene is TRBJ2-1, the V gene TRBV5-1; 7 positions match TRBD1. V dropped 7 bases and J dropped 3; count of bases not matched to a gene: 4. The CDR3 has 13 residues. The germline V gene has CDR1 SGHRS and CDR2 YFSETQ. The CDR3 region has the DNA TGCGCCAGCGGGAGACAGGGCTACAATGAGCAGTTCTTC. Protein: CASGRQGYNEQFF.

The chain links TRBV11-2 to TRBJ1-2, with D maybe TRBD1 (6 bases). Looked up from germline, CDR1 is SGHAT and CDR2 is FQNNGV. The CDR3 is 15 amino acids. Trimming took off 6 bases at V and 5 bases at J, with 19 bases between the two ends. DNA of the CDR3: TGTGCCAGCAGATGGGGGCAGGGAAAGGGGTATGGCTACACCTTC. Residues: CASRWGQGKGYGYTF.

The chain carries TRBV5-4 and TRBJ2-5; 7 nucleotides line up with TRBD1. The CDR3 spans 15 residues. Unmatched junction bases numbered 7, after V lost 4 bases and J lost 1 base. CDR1 and CDR2 from the germline V gene are SGHNT and YYREEE (reference sequence). CDR3 sequence (DNA): TGTGCCAGCAGCGGAAAACAGGGGATCCAAGAGACCCAGTACTTC. Amino acid sequence: CASSGKQGIQETQYF.

V is TRBV29-1 and J is TRBJ1-2, with TRBD1 as a possible D gene (5 bases). Germline loops: CDR1 SQVTM, CDR2 ANQGSEA. V shed 6 bases and J shed 6 bases, with 11 bases lying between them. This CDR3 is 11 amino acids long. CDR3 DNA sequence: TGCAGCGTCCGGACAAGAGATGGCTACACCTTC. It specifies CSVRTRDGYTF.